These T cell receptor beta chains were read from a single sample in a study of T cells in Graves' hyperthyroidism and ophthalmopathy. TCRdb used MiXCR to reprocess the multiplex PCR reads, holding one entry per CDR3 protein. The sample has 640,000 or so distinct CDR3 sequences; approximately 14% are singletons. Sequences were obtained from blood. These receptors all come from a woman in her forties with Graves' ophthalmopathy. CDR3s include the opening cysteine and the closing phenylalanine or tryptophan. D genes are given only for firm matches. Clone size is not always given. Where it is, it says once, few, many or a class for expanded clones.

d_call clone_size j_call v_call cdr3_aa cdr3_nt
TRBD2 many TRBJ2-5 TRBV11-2 CASSPTSGRIGETQYF TGTGCCAGCAGTCCCACTAGCGGGAGAATAGGAGAGACCCAGTACTTC
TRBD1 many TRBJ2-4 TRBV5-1 CASSIGPTGNIQYF TGCGCCAGCAGCATAGGACCGACAGGGAACATTCAGTACTTC
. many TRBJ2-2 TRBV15 CATPVVRPGELFF TGTGCCACCCCCGTGGTCCGTCCCGGGGAGCTGTTTTTT
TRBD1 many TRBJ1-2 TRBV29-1 CSVEKGAWYGYTF TGCAGCGTTGAAAAGGGGGCCTGGTATGGCTACACCTTC
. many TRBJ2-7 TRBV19 CASSSRHAGVTFSSYEQYF TGTGCCAGCTCAAGTCGTCATGCAGGGGTGACCTTCAGCTCCTACGAGCAGTACTTC
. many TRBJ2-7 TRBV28 CAAVGREGIEQYF TGTGCCGCCGTTGGTAGAGAAGGGATCGAGCAGTACTTC
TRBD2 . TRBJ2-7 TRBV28 CASSPSGKHEQYF TGTGCCAGCAGTCCCAGCGGGAAACACGAGCAGTACTTC
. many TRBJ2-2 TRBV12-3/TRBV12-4 CASRTEGSLDTGELFF TGTGCCAGCAGAACAGAGGGATCGCTGGACACCGGGGAGCTGTTTTTT
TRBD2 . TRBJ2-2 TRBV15 CATSSQGSGSVGELFF TGTGCCACCAGCAGCCAGGGTAGCGGGAGTGTCGGGGAGCTGTTTTTT
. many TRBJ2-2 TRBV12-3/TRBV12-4 CASSLQSGGELFF TGTGCCAGCAGTTTACAGTCTGGCGGGGAGCTGTTTTTT
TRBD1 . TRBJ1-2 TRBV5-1 CASSPWTGGNYGYTF TGCGCCAGCAGCCCTTGGACAGGAGGCAACTATGGCTACACCTTC
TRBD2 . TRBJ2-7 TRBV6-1 CASGPGLAGSYEQYF TGTGCCAGCGGACCGGGACTAGCGGGATCCTACGAGCAGTACTTC
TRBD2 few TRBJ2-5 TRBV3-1 CASSHLATGGRETQYF TGTGCCAGCAGCCATCTAGCTACGGGAGGAAGAGAGACCCAGTACTTC
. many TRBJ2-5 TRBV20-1 CSAVQQETQYF TGCAGTGCGGTCCAACAAGAGACCCAGTACTTC
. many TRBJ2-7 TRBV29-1 CSVGGGYSYEQYF TGCAGCGTTGGCGGTGGGTACTCCTACGAGCAGTACTTC
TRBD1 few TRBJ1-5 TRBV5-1 CASSLGPTGTAQGSNQPQHF TGCGCCAGCAGCTTGGGTCCAACCGGGACAGCGCAGGGTAGCAATCAGCCCCAGCATTTT
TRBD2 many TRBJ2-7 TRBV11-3 CASSLVVSGEYEQYF TGTGCCAGCAGCTTAGTAGTTAGCGGGGAATACGAGCAGTACTTC
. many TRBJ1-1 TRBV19 CASSMGGANTEAFF TGTGCCAGTAGTATGGGGGGAGCGAACACTGAAGCTTTCTTT
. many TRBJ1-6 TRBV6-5 CASSYSTGTNFDLHF TGTGCCAGCAGTTACTCCACAGGAACGAACTTTGACCTCCACTTT
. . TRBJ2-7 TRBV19 CASSTAGNSYEQYF TGTGCCAGTAGTACGGCGGGTAACTCCTACGAGCAGTACTTC
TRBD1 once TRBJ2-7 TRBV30 CAWTRTGFIFEQYF TGTGCCTGGACCCGGACAGGGTTTATATTTGAGCAGTACTTC
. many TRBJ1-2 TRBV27 CASALTRSGLEGYTF TGTGCCAGCGCCTTGACCCGGTCAGGGCTGGAGGGCTACACCTTC
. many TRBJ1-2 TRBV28 CASRGGHVYYYGYTF TGTGCCAGCCGAGGGGGACATGTGTATTACTATGGCTACACCTTC
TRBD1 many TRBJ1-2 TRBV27 CASSFWTGTGPSGYTF TGTGCCAGCAGTTTTTGGACCGGGACAGGGCCCTCGGGCTACACCTTC
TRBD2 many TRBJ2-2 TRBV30 CAWAVGGAGTGELFF TGTGCCTGGGCTGTGGGAGGGGCCGGCACCGGGGAGCTGTTTTTT
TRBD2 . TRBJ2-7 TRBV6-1 CASSPGTSGRRRQYF TGTGCCAGCAGTCCGGGGACTAGCGGTCGCCGCAGGCAGTACTTC
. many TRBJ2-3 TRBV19 CASSIDRQGKGTDTQYF TGTGCCAGTAGTATAGATCGCCAGGGGAAGGGCACAGATACGCAGTATTTT
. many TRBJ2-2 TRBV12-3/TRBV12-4 CASSESPGETGELFF TGTGCCAGCAGTGAATCCCCAGGGGAAACCGGGGAGCTGTTTTTT
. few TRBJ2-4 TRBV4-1 CASSHITGGIQYF TGCGCCAGCAGCCACATCACAGGTGGCATTCAGTACTTC
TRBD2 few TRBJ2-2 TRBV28 CASSSYRLAGLNGELFF TGTGCCAGCAGTTCCTACAGACTAGCGGGTCTTAACGGGGAGCTGTTTTTT
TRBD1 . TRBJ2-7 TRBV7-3 CASSSEGQIYEQYF TGTGCCAGCAGCTCCGAGGGACAGATTTACGAGCAGTACTTC
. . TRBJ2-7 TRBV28 CASISRPPYEQYF TGTGCCAGCATCTCCCGGCCGCCCTACGAGCAGTACTTC
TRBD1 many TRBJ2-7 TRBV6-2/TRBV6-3 CASSPGTVRSYEQYF TGTGCCAGCAGCCCTGGGACAGTCAGGTCCTACGAGCAGTACTTC
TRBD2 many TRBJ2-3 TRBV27 CASTRSVREADTQYF TGTGCCAGCACGAGATCGGTCCGGGAGGCAGATACGCAGTATTTT
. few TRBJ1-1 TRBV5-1 CASSLGGIPGTEAFF TGCGCCAGCAGCTTGGGGGGAATACCGGGAACTGAAGCTTTCTTT
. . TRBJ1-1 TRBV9 CASSVVETGNTEAFF TGTGCCAGCAGCGTAGTTGAGACAGGGAACACTGAAGCTTTCTTT
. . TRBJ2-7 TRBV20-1 CSARDLGRTDTYEQYF TGCAGTGCTAGAGATCTTGGAAGGACAGATACCTACGAGCAGTACTTC
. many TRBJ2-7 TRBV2 CASSRGQTTYEQYF TGTGCCAGCAGTAGAGGACAGACAACCTACGAGCAGTACTTC
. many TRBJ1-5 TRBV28 CASSLQGGGDQPQHF TGTGCCAGCAGTCTCCAGGGAGGAGGAGATCAGCCCCAGCATTTT
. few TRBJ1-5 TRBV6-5 CASSYSQGGGQPQHF TGTGCCAGCAGTTACTCACAGGGCGGGGGTCAGCCCCAGCATTTT
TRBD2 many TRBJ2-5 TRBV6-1 CASRKRLAGEETQYF TGTGCCAGCAGAAAAAGACTAGCGGGAGAAGAGACCCAGTACTTC
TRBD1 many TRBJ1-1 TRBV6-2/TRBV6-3 CASSPTGQGVIEAFF TGTGCCAGCAGTCCCACGGGACAGGGTGTGATTGAAGCTTTCTTT
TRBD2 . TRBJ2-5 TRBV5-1 CASSYTGTSGSWETQYF TGCGCCAGCAGCTACACCGGGACTAGCGGGAGTTGGGAGACCCAGTACTTC
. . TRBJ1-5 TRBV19 CASSIWGAGNQPQHF TGTGCCAGTAGTATATGGGGGGCCGGCAATCAGCCCCAGCATTTT
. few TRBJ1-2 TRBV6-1 CASMKWDTLNSDGYTF TGTGCCAGTATGAAATGGGACACCCTAAATAGCGATGGCTACACCTTC
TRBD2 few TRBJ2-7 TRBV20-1 CSAQTSSGGTYEQYF TGCAGTGCACAAACATCTAGCGGGGGGACCTACGAGCAGTACTTC